The 13 T cell receptor beta chains presented below share a single source sample, sequenced in a study of human T cells and chemical hapten exposure. Time point reported: patch test 2, 6 weeks after DPC sensitization. The treatment denotes: therapeutic diphenylcyclopropenone sensitization with weekly scalp DPC. TCRdb re-derived calls from the RACE reads in MiXCR, one entry per CDR3 protein. This sample yields tens of thousands of distinct CDR3 sequences, of which more than 9% are seen a single time; less than 5% belongs to the top ten. The sequenced sample was whole blood, obtained in connection with sensitization to the hapten diphenylcyclopropenone (DPC). Receptors originate from a woman aged 50 to 65 with alopecia areata. Some clones in this sample may be carry-over from other donors' samples.

This clonotype has ten or more counts. The V call is TRBV6-2 or TRBV6-3, the J call TRBJ1-5; D is unclear. The V end lost 6 bases, the J end lost 5 bases, and 20 bases lay between the germline ends. The CDR3 covers 16 residues. Per the germline V gene, CDR1 is MNHEY and CDR2 is SVGEGT. In nucleotides, the CDR3 is TGTGCCAGCAGACGTACCGGGGTCTGGCGAGATCAGCCCCAGCATTTT. Protein: CASRRTGVWRDQPQHF.

This clonotype has at least ten counts. The rearrangement uses TRBV20-1 and TRBJ1-1; D is ambiguous. With 1 base removed from V and 8 bases from J, the gap between germline ends came to 11 bases. This CDR3 is built from 12 residues. Germline V gene sequence: CDR1 DFQATT, CDR2 SNEGSKA (reference sequence). The CDR3 here is CSARVSVGEAFF. CDR3 DNA: TGCAGTGCTAGAGTCTCGGTTGGGGAAGCTTTCTTT.

This clonotype has just one count. Being one base from a much bigger clone, this may be a read error. V gene TRBV2 combines with J gene TRBJ2-1; 12 nucleotides agree with TRBD2. Germline V gene data show CDR1 as SNHLY and CDR2 as FYNNEI. The CDR3 loop spans 14 amino acids. This chain's CDR3 is CVSTRLAGVNEQFF. CDR3 nucleotides: TGTGTCAGCACCCGACTAGCGGGAGTTAATGAGCAGTTCTTC. Based on the CDR3 plus reference TRBV2 and TRBJ2-1, the full variable domain is EPEVTQTPSHQVTQMGQEVILRCVPISNHLYFYWYRQILGQKVEFLVSFYNNEISEKSEIFDDQFSVERPDGSNFTLKIRSTKLEDSAMYFCVSTRLAGVNEQFFGPGTRLTVL.

This clonotype was counted only a few times. The J gene is TRBJ2-7, the V gene TRBV19, with D maybe TRBD1 (5 bases). Between the trimmed V and J ends, which lost 5 bases and 4 bases, there was a span of 12 bases. Germline CDR1 LNHDA, CDR2 SQIVND (reference sequence). The CDR3 covers 13 residues. The CDR3 region is CASSPRRGYEQYF. The CDR3 coding sequence is TGTGCCAGTAGTCCACGAAGGGGATACGAGCAGTACTTC.

This clonotype was seen at least ten times. The chain carries TRBV30 and TRBJ2-3; TRBD1 matches 7 bases. The CDR3 extends over 15 amino acids. Germline CDR1 GTSNPN, CDR2 SVGIG (reference sequence). V lost 2 bases and J lost 6; bases outside the gene matches: 11. DNA of the CDR3: TGTGCCTGGAGTCCGATTAAAGGGGGCGCGGATACGCAGTATTTT. Translated, it gives CAWSPIKGGADTQYF. Using reference TRBV30 and TRBJ2-3 for the parts outside the CDR3, the full variable domain is SQTIHQWPATLVQPVGSPLSLECTVEGTSNPNLYWYRQAAGRGLQLLFYSVGIGQISSEVPQNLSASRPQDRQFILSSKKLLLSDSGFYLCAWSPIKGGADTQYFGPGTRLTVL.

This clonotype was observed at least ten times. The chain employs TRBV13 and TRBJ1-2; 7 bases match TRBD1. The CDR3 spans 13 residues. Germline V gene data show CDR1 as PRHDT and CDR2 as FYEKMQ (reference sequence). The junction had 1 base not matched to a gene; V was cut back by 2 bases and J by 4 bases. The CDR3 is CASSLQGVYGYTF. The CDR3 DNA follows: TGTGCCAGCAGCTTACAGGGGGTCTATGGCTACACCTTC.

This rearrangement joins TRBV6-5 to TRBJ2-6; TRBD1 matches 7 bases. Unmatched junction bases numbered 4, after V lost 2 bases and J lost 0 bases. CDR1 MNHEY and CDR2 SVGAGI come from the germline V gene. The CDR3 sequence is 17 residues long. The CDR3 reads CASSYTAGGSGANVLTF. The DNA for the CDR3 is TGTGCCAGCAGTTACACGGCAGGGGGCTCTGGGGCCAACGTCCTGACTTTC.

This clonotype was observed at least ten times. The CDR3 loop is CASSLMRGEETQYF. For the CDR3, the DNA is TGTGCCAGCAGCTTAATGAGGGGCGAAGAGACCCAGTACTTC. V gene TRBV7-2 combines with J gene TRBJ2-5; D tentatively reads TRBD1 or TRBD2 (5 bases each). Trimming shortened V by 2 bases and J by 3 bases, and 10 bases separated the two germline ends. Germline loops: CDR1 SGHTA, CDR2 FQGNSA. This CDR3 contains 14 residues.

The V call is TRBV2, the J call TRBJ2-7, with 7 bases matching TRBD2. CDR3 length: 14 amino acids. CDR1 SNHLY and CDR2 FYNNEI come from the germline V gene. Trimming cost V 6 bases and J 0 bases; bases outside gene matches: 5. The DNA for the CDR3 is TGTGCCAGCAGGGGGACTATGAGCTCCTACGAGCAGTACTTC. Translated, it gives CASRGTMSSYEQYF.

This sequence joins TRBV20-1 and TRBJ2-3; 10 bases line up with TRBD2. Trimming cost V 0 bases and J 5 bases; bases outside gene matches: 8. Germline V gives CDR1 DFQATT, CDR2 SNEGSKA (reference sequence). This CDR3 spans 16 amino acids. CDR3 nucleotides: TGCAGTGCTAGAGAACTTCTAGCGGGAGTCGAAGATACGCAGTATTTT. This translates into CSARELLAGVEDTQYF.

This clonotype was seen more than once but under ten times. This chain uses TRBV18 with TRBJ2-3, with 10 bases aligning to TRBD2. This CDR3 region has 16 residues. Germline CDR1 and CDR2: KGHSH and LQKENI. J was trimmed by 4 bases and V by 2 bases; bases with no gene match: 6. The CDR3: CASSPLSSGGPDTQYF. CDR3 sequence (DNA): TGTGCCAGCTCACCATTGTCTAGCGGGGGTCCAGATACGCAGTATTTT. The full variable domain, completed using reference TRBV18 and TRBJ2-3, is NAGVMQNPRHLVRRRGQEARLRCSPMKGHSHVYWYRQLPEEGLKFMVYLQKENIIDESGMPKERFSAEFPKEGPSILRIQQVVRGDSAAYFCASSPLSSGGPDTQYFGPGTRLTVL.

Remarks on this clonotype: Given a much more abundant clone one base away, this may be a read error. The rearrangement uses TRBV27 and TRBJ1-2, with 9 positions matching TRBD1. The CDR3 is 14 residues long. Germline V gives CDR1 MNHEY, CDR2 SMNVEV (reference sequence). In nucleotides, the CDR3 is TGTGCCAGCAGTTTATCATCTGGGGGACAGGGCTACATCTTC. This encodes CASSLSSGGQGYIF.

This clonotype showed up many times. The chain combines TRBV5-4 with TRBJ2-2; no clear D. There are 14 residues in the CDR3. Trimming removed 2 bases from V and 2 bases from J, with 7 bases in between. Germline CDR1 is SGHNT and CDR2 is YYREEE (reference sequence). CDR3 DNA: TGTGCCAGCAGCTTCGGGCTTAACACCGGGGAGCTGTTTTTT. Its protein is CASSFGLNTGELFF.